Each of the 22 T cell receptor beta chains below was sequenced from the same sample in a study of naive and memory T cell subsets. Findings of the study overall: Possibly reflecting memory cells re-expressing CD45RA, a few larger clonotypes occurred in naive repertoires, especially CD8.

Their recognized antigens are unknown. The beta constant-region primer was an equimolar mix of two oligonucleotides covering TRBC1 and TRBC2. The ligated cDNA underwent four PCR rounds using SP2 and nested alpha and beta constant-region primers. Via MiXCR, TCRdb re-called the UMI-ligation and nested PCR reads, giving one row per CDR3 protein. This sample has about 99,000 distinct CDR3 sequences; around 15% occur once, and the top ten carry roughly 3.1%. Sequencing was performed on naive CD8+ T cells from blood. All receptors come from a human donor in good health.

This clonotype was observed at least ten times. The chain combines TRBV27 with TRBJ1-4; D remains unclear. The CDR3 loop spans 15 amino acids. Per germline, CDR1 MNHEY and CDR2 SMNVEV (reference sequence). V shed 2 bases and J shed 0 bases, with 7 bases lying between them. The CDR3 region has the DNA TGTGCCAGCAGTTTAGGGTTCGCAACTAATGAAAAACTGTTTTTT. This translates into CASSLGFATNEKLFF.

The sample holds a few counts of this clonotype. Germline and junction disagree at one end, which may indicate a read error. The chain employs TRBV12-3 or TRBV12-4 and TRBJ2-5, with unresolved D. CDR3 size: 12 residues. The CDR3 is CASSQVGRVWDF. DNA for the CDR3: TGTGCCAGCAGTCAAGTTGGAAGGGTGTGGGACTTC.

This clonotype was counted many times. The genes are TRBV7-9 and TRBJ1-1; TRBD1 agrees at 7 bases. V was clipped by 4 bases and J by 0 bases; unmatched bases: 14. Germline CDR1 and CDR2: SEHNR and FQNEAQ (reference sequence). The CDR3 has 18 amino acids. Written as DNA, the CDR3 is TGTGCCAGCAGCTGGACCGTCCGACAGGGATCCGTGAACACTGAAGCTTTCTTT. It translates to CASSWTVRQGSVNTEAFF.

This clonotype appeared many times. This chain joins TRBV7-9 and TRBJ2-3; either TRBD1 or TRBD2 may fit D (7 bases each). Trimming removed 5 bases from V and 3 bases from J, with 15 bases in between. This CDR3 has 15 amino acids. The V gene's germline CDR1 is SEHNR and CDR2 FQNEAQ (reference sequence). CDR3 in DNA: TGTGCCAGCAGCGAGGGGGCGGGAGATACAGATACGCAGTATTTT. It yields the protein CASSEGAGDTDTQYF.

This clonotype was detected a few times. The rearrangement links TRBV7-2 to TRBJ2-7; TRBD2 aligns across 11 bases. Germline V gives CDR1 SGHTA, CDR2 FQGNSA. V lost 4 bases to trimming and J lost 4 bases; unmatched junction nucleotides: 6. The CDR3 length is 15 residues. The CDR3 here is CASSSLTSGVYEQYF. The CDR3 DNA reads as TGTGCCAGCAGCTCGTTGACTAGCGGGGTTTACGAGCAGTACTTC.

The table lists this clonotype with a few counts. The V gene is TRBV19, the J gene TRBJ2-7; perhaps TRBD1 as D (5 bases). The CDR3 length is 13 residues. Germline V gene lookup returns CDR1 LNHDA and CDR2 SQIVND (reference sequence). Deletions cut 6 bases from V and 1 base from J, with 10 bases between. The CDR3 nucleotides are TGTGCCAGTAGCTGGGGCAGGTCCTACGAGCAGTACTTC. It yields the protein CASSWGRSYEQYF.

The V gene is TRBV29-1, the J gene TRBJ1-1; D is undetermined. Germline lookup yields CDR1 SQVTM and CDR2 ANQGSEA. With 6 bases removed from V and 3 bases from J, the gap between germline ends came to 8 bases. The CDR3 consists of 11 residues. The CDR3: CSVRTYTEAFF. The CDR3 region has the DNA TGCAGCGTCAGAACGTACACTGAAGCTTTCTTT.

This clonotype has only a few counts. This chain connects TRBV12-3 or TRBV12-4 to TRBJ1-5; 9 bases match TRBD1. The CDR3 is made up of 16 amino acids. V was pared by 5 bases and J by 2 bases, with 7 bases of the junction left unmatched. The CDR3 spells CASSLGTGKGNQPQHF. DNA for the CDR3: TGTGCCAGCAGTCTCGGGACAGGGAAGGGCAATCAGCCCCAGCATTTT.

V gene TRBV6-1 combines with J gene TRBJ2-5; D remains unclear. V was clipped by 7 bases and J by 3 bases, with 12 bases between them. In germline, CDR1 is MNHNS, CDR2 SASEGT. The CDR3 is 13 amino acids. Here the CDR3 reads CASTTPWEETQYF. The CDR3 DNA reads TGTGCCAGCACCACTCCCTGGGAAGAGACCCAGTACTTC.

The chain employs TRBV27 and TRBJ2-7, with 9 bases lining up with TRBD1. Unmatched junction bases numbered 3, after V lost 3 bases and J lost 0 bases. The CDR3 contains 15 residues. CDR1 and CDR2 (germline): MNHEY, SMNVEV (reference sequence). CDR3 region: CASSFTGGLSYEQYF. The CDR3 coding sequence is TGTGCCAGCAGTTTTACAGGGGGCCTCTCCTACGAGCAGTACTTC.

CDR3: CASSASGGSDTQYF. The CDR3 nucleotides are TGTGCCAGCAGCGCAAGTGGGGGATCGGATACGCAGTATTTT. The chain employs TRBV5-4 and TRBJ2-3, with D possibly being TRBD1 or TRBD2 (5 bases each). Trimming stripped 4 bases from V and 6 bases from J, with 15 bases between. Germline assignment: CDR1 SGHNT and CDR2 YYREEE (reference sequence). The CDR3 length is 14 residues.

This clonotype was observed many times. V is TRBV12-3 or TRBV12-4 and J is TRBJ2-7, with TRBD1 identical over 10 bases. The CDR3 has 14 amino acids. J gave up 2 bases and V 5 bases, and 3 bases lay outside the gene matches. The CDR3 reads CASSRTGGPYEQYF. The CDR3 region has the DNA TGTGCCAGCAGTAGGACAGGGGGGCCCTACGAGCAGTACTTC.

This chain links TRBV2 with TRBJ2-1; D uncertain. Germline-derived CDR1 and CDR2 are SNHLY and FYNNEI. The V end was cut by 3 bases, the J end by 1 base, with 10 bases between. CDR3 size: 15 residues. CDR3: CASSDVGKSYNEQFF. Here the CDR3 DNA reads TGTGCCAGCAGTGATGTGGGGAAGTCCTACAATGAGCAGTTCTTC.

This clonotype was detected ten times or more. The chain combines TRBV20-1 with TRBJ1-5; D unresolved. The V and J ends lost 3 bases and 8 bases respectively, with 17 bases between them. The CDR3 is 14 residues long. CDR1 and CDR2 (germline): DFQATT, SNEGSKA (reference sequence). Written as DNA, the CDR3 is TGCAGTGCTAGGGGAACGGGTCGAGGAGAGCCCCAGCATTTT. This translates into CSARGTGRGEPQHF.

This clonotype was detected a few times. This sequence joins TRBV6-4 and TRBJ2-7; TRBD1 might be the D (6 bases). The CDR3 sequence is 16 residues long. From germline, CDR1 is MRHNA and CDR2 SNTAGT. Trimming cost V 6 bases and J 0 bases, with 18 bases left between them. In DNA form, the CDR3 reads TGTGCCAGCAGCCTGATCCGGGACATCTCCTCCTACGAGCAGTACTTC. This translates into CASSLIRDISSYEQYF.

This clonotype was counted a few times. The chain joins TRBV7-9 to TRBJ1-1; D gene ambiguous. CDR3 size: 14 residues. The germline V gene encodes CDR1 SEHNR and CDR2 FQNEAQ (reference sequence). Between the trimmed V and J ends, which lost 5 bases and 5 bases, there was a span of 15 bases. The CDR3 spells CASSPRGSGTEAFF. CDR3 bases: TGTGCCAGCAGCCCTAGAGGGTCGGGAACTGAAGCTTTCTTT.

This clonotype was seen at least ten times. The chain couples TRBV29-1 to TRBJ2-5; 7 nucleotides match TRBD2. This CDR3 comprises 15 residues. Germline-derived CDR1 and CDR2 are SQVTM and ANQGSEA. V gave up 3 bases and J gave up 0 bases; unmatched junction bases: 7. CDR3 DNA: TGCAGCGTTGAGACTGGGGAGGGCTACCAAGAGACCCAGTACTTC. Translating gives CSVETGEGYQETQYF.

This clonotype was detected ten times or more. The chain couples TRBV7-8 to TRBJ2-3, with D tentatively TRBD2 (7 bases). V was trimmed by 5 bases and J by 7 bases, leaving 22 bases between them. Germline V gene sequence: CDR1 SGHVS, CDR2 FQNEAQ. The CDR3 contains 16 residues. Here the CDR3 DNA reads TGTGCCAGCAGCCTTACGCGGGGGCCCGAAACCTATACGCAGTATTTT. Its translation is CASSLTRGPETYTQYF. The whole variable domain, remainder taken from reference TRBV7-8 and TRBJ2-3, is GAGVSQSPRYKVAKRGQDVALRCDPISGHVSLFWYQQALGQGPEFLTYFQNEAQLDKSGLPSDRFFAERPEGSVSTLKIQRTQQEDSAVYLCASSLTRGPETYTQYFGPGTRLTVL.

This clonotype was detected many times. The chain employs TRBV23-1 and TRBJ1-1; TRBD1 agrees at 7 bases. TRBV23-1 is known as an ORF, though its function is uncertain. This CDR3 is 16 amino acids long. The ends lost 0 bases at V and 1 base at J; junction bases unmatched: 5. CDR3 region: CASSQSSGTANTEAFF. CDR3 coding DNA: TGCGCCAGCAGTCAATCGAGCGGGACAGCGAACACTGAAGCTTTCTTT.

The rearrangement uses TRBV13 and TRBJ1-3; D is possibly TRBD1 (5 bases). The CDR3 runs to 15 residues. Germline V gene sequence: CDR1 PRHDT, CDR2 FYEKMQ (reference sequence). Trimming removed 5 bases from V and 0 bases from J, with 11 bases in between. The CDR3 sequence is CASSPRGISGNTIYF. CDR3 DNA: TGTGCCAGCAGCCCGCGGGGGATCTCTGGAAACACCATATATTTT.

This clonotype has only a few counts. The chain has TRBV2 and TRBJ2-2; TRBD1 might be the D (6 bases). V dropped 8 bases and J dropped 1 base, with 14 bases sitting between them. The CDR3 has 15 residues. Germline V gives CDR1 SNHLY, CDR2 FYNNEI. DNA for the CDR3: TGTGCCAGCTCCGAGCCGGGACAGAACACCGGGGAGCTGTTTTTT. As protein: CASSEPGQNTGELFF.

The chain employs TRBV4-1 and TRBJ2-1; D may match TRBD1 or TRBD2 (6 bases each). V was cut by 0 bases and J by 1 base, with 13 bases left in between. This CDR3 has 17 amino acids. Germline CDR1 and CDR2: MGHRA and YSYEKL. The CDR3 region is CASSQEWGARSYNEQFF. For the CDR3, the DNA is TGCGCCAGCAGCCAAGAATGGGGGGCCAGATCCTACAATGAGCAGTTCTTC.